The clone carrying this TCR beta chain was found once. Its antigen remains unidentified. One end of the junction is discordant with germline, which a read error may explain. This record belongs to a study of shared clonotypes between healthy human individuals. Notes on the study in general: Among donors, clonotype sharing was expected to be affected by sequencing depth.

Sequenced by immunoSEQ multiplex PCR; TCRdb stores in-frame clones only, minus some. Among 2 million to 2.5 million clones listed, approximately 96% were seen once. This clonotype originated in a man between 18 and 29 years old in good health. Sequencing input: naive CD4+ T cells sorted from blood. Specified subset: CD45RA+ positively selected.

The CDR3 loop is CASSLGGRARAF. In DNA, the CDR3 is TGTGCCAGCAGCTTAGGGGGGAGAGCGCGGGCTTTC. This chain links TRBV7-9 with TRBJ2-6; D may correspond to TRBD1 or TRBD2 (5 bases each). Germline CDR1 is SEHNR and CDR2 is FQNEAQ (reference sequence). This CDR3 comprises 12 residues.